This TCR beta chain was captured in a study of T cell responses to AZD1222 COVID-19 vaccine. Germline V lookup: CDR1 KGHSH, CDR2 LQKENI. Trimming took 9 bases from V and 10 from J; bases not matched to a gene: 17. The CDR3 runs 17 residues. Study-level findings and limits: Only six individuals given AZD1222 were seropositive at baseline.

Sequencing was performed with immunoSEQ multiplex PCR; in TCRdb, only in-frame clones are kept and a portion is missing. The table records around 150,000 clones, roughly 92% of them present only once. Concerning this clone: Its antigen is undetermined.

The V and J genes are TRBV18 and TRBJ1-6, with 11 bases lining up with TRBD1. This receptor was taken from an adult in good health. This sample comprised peripheral blood, obtained on day 0 of AZD1222 vaccination. CDR3 amino acids: CASSNKPIGTGGSPLHF. As DNA, the CDR3 is TGTGCCAGTTCTAACAAGCCGATCGGGACAGGGGGGTCACCCCTCCACTTT.